These T cell receptor beta chains were read from a single sample in a study of T cells in tuberculosis. Method: immunoSEQ multiplex PCR; TCRdb's copy keeps in-frame clones and lacks some. The table has 40,000 to 50,000 clones, roughly 96% seen once. Input material: PBMCs. The receptor source for this set is a donor aged 5 to 30 with latent tuberculosis or without tuberculosis infection. Each CDR3 is given with its conserved first and last residue. Fields, in order: clone size, J gene, V gene, D gene, CDR3 DNA, CDR3 protein. A D gene is named only where the DNA matches it firmly. The size entry is marked missing in some rows and otherwise reads once, few, many or a size class.

clone_size: .; j_call: TRBJ2-2; v_call: TRBV7-2; d_call: TRBD1; cdr3_nt: TGTGCCAGCAGCCTAAACCGGGACAGGGTTATGGACACCGGGGAGCTGTTTTTT; cdr3_aa: CASSLNRDRVMDTGELFF
clone_size: .; j_call: TRBJ1-1; v_call: TRBV5-1; d_call: TRBD1; cdr3_nt: TGCGCCAGCAGATCGGACAGGGGCTGGAACACTGAAGCTTTCTTT; cdr3_aa: CASRSDRGWNTEAFF
clone_size: once; j_call: TRBJ1-2; v_call: TRBV6-5; d_call: .; cdr3_nt: TGTGCCAGCAGTTACTCGGTCCCAGGGGCCTATGGCTACACCTTC; cdr3_aa: CASSYSVPGAYGYTF
clone_size: .; j_call: TRBJ1-2; v_call: TRBV28; d_call: .; cdr3_nt: TGTGCCAGCAGTTTAGCGGCTAACTATGGCTACACCTTC; cdr3_aa: CASSLAANYGYTF
clone_size: .; j_call: TRBJ1-4; v_call: TRBV7-9; d_call: .; cdr3_nt: TGTGCCAGTCAGGGGTACACTAATGAAAAACTGTTTTTT; cdr3_aa: CASQGYTNEKLFF
clone_size: .; j_call: TRBJ1-1; v_call: TRBV29-1; d_call: TRBD1; cdr3_nt: TGCAGCGTCAACAGGGGGAACACTGAAGCTTTCTTT; cdr3_aa: CSVNRGNTEAFF
clone_size: .; j_call: TRBJ1-1; v_call: TRBV18; d_call: TRBD1; cdr3_nt: TGTGCCAGCTCACCCGGGACAGGGAACACTGAAGCTTTCTTT; cdr3_aa: CASSPGTGNTEAFF
clone_size: .; j_call: TRBJ1-2; v_call: TRBV7-8; d_call: TRBD1; cdr3_nt: TGTGCCAGCAGCCCGTACAGGGGGCCGATTCGGATTGAAAGGGGCTACACCTTC; cdr3_aa: CASSPYRGPIRIERGYTF
clone_size: .; j_call: TRBJ2-1; v_call: TRBV6-4; d_call: .; cdr3_nt: TGTGCCAGCAGTGCGTCGGGATTCAATGAGCAGTTCTTC; cdr3_aa: CASSASGFNEQFF
clone_size: .; j_call: TRBJ1-2; v_call: TRBV5-4; d_call: TRBD1; cdr3_nt: TGTGCCAGCAGCTCCTTAAACCTGGGACAGCTTAGTAACTATGGCTACACCTTC; cdr3_aa: CASSSLNLGQLSNYGYTF
clone_size: .; j_call: TRBJ1-5; v_call: TRBV18; d_call: TRBD1; cdr3_nt: TGTGCCAGCTCACCACGCGCGGGGGGACAGGGAGTGGTATTAGGAGAGCAGCCCCAGCATTTT; cdr3_aa: CASSPRAGGQGVVLGEQPQHF
clone_size: .; j_call: TRBJ1-6; v_call: TRBV7-6; d_call: TRBD1; cdr3_nt: TGTGCCAGCAGTTACCGGGACAGGGGGAGCATGGAGGGTTCACCCCTCCACTTT; cdr3_aa: CASSYRDRGSMEGSPLHF
clone_size: .; j_call: TRBJ1-1; v_call: TRBV27; d_call: .; cdr3_nt: TGTGCCAGCAGTTCCAAGTTGGAGGGCCAAGGTGGCCAGGGTGAAGCTTTCTTT; cdr3_aa: CASSSKLEGQGGQGEAFF
clone_size: .; j_call: TRBJ1-3; v_call: TRBV4-1; d_call: .; cdr3_nt: TGCGCCAGCAGCCAGGAGCGTCGACAGGCCTCTGGAAACACCATATATTTT; cdr3_aa: CASSQERRQASGNTIYF
clone_size: .; j_call: TRBJ1-5; v_call: TRBV5-1; d_call: .; cdr3_nt: TGCGCCAGCAGCTCGCGGGACGGGACGACCTATAGCAATCAGCCCCAGCATTTT; cdr3_aa: CASSSRDGTTYSNQPQHF
clone_size: .; j_call: TRBJ1-5; v_call: TRBV28; d_call: TRBD1; cdr3_nt: TGTGCCAGCTCCGGGCAGGGGGCGGCTCAGCCCCAGCATTTT; cdr3_aa: CASSGQGAAQPQHF
clone_size: .; j_call: TRBJ1-3; v_call: TRBV27; d_call: .; cdr3_nt: TGTGCCAGCAGTTTTTTTTTCGGGACTGGAAACACCATATATTTT; cdr3_aa: CASSFFFGTGNTIYF
clone_size: .; j_call: TRBJ1-1; v_call: TRBV19; d_call: TRBD1; cdr3_nt: TGTGCCAGTAGGGACAGGATTGCCACTGAAGCTTTCTTT; cdr3_aa: CASRDRIATEAFF
clone_size: .; j_call: TRBJ1-1; v_call: TRBV14; d_call: .; cdr3_nt: TGTGCCAGCAGCCAAGATAGAGGGTATAACACTGAAGCTTTCTTT; cdr3_aa: CASSQDRGYNTEAFF
clone_size: .; j_call: TRBJ2-1; v_call: TRBV6-4; d_call: .; cdr3_nt: TGTGCCAGCAGTGTAGCGGAGTATAGGTTCTTC; cdr3_aa: CASSVAEYRFF
clone_size: once; j_call: TRBJ2-3; v_call: TRBV5-4; d_call: TRBD2; cdr3_nt: TGTGCCAGCAGCTTGTGGATCCCGGGACTAGTGACAGATACGCAGTATTTT; cdr3_aa: CASSLWIPGLVTDTQYF
clone_size: .; j_call: TRBJ1-4; v_call: TRBV5-4; d_call: .; cdr3_nt: TGTGCCAGCAGCTTGGACCGGACAAATGAAAAACTGTTTTTT; cdr3_aa: CASSLDRTNEKLFF
clone_size: .; j_call: TRBJ1-2; v_call: TRBV5-6; d_call: .; cdr3_nt: TGTGCCAGCGGGAACAGGGCCGACTATGGCTACACCTTC; cdr3_aa: CASGNRADYGYTF
clone_size: .; j_call: TRBJ2-3; v_call: TRBV14; d_call: TRBD2; cdr3_nt: TGTGCCAGCAGCCAGGCCGGGGGGAGGACAACAGATACGCAGTATTTT; cdr3_aa: CASSQAGGRTTDTQYF
clone_size: .; j_call: TRBJ2-1; v_call: TRBV5-1; d_call: TRBD1; cdr3_nt: TGCGCCAGCAGCTCACAGGGGGACTACAATGAGCAGTTCTTC; cdr3_aa: CASSSQGDYNEQFF
clone_size: .; j_call: TRBJ2-3; v_call: TRBV15; d_call: TRBD2; cdr3_nt: TGTGCCACCAGCAGAGAGCGGGGGTCTAGCACAGATACGCAGTATTTT; cdr3_aa: CATSRERGSSTDTQYF
clone_size: .; j_call: TRBJ2-1; v_call: TRBV11-2; d_call: TRBD2; cdr3_nt: TGTGCCAGCAGCTTAGATCAGGCTAGCGGGGGGGCCTTGGTCTTC; cdr3_aa: CASSLDQASGGALVF
clone_size: .; j_call: TRBJ1-4; v_call: TRBV7-2; d_call: .; cdr3_nt: TGTGCCAGCAGTTCCGGGGAAAAACTGTTTTTT; cdr3_aa: CASSSGEKLFF
clone_size: .; j_call: TRBJ2-1; v_call: TRBV9; d_call: TRBD2; cdr3_nt: TGTGCCAGCAGCTTTCGACTAGCGGGGAGCTCCTACAATGAGCAGTTCTTC; cdr3_aa: CASSFRLAGSSYNEQFF
clone_size: once; j_call: TRBJ2-7; v_call: TRBV27; d_call: .; cdr3_nt: TGTGCCAGCAGGAAGTCCGGGGAGACTCCCGAGCAGTACTTC; cdr3_aa: CASRKSGETPEQYF
clone_size: .; j_call: TRBJ2-2; v_call: TRBV7-9; d_call: TRBD2; cdr3_nt: TGTGCCAGCAGATCAGGACTAGTCACCGGGGAGCTGTTTTTT; cdr3_aa: CASRSGLVTGELFF
clone_size: .; j_call: TRBJ1-2; v_call: TRBV5-4; d_call: TRBD1; cdr3_nt: TGTGCCAGCACCGAAATTGGGACAGGGGCAAGGAATTATGGCTACACCTTC; cdr3_aa: CASTEIGTGARNYGYTF
clone_size: .; j_call: TRBJ1-2; v_call: TRBV27; d_call: .; cdr3_nt: TGTGCCAGCAGTTTCGAAGCTTCCTATGGCTACACCTTC; cdr3_aa: CASSFEASYGYTF
clone_size: .; j_call: TRBJ1-6; v_call: TRBV5-1; d_call: .; cdr3_nt: TGCGCCAGCAGCTTGGATCAGGGCGGATATAATTCACCCCTCCACTTT; cdr3_aa: CASSLDQGGYNSPLHF
clone_size: .; j_call: TRBJ2-6; v_call: TRBV25-1; d_call: TRBD1; cdr3_nt: TGTGCCAGCAGTGAAGAAGGACAGGGTCCTGGGGCCAACGTCCTGACTTTC; cdr3_aa: CASSEEGQGPGANVLTF
clone_size: .; j_call: TRBJ2-4; v_call: TRBV7-2; d_call: .; cdr3_nt: TGTGCCAGCAGCTTAGCATCGGGGGGCAGGATCCAAAACATTCAGTACTTC; cdr3_aa: CASSLASGGRIQNIQYF
clone_size: .; j_call: TRBJ1-2; v_call: TRBV29-1; d_call: .; cdr3_nt: TGCAGCGTTGACAAGTTGAAAGACCGGGAGGGTGGCTACACCTTC; cdr3_aa: CSVDKLKDREGGYTF
clone_size: .; j_call: TRBJ1-2; v_call: TRBV18; d_call: .; cdr3_nt: TGTGCCAGCTCACCCCTGTCGTCGGACTATGGCTACACCTTC; cdr3_aa: CASSPLSSDYGYTF
clone_size: .; j_call: TRBJ2-3; v_call: TRBV6-1; d_call: TRBD1; cdr3_nt: TGTGCCGGTCGGACAGGGAGCACAGATACGCAGTATTTT; cdr3_aa: CAGRTGSTDTQYF
clone_size: .; j_call: TRBJ1-2; v_call: TRBV19; d_call: .; cdr3_nt: TGTGCCAGTAGTGACCAGGGAGGCGGCTACACCTTC; cdr3_aa: CASSDQGGGYTF
clone_size: .; j_call: TRBJ1-1; v_call: TRBV28; d_call: .; cdr3_nt: TGTGCCAGCAGTTTACCGGGGTTCACTGAAGCTTTCTTT; cdr3_aa: CASSLPGFTEAFF
clone_size: once; j_call: TRBJ1-1; v_call: TRBV30; d_call: .; cdr3_nt: TGTGCCTGGATTCTCTCAGGGGCCTTCACTGAAGCTTTCTTT; cdr3_aa: CAWILSGAFTEAFF
clone_size: .; j_call: TRBJ2-1; v_call: TRBV5-1; d_call: .; cdr3_nt: TGCGCCAGCACCGAGGACGCCCCGGGGAATGAGCAGTTCTTC; cdr3_aa: CASTEDAPGNEQFF
clone_size: once; j_call: TRBJ2-3; v_call: TRBV2; d_call: TRBD1; cdr3_nt: TGTGCCAGCAGGAGGGACAGGGGATTTGGGCGGGGGACCACAGATACGCAGTATTTT; cdr3_aa: CASRRDRGFGRGTTDTQYF
clone_size: .; j_call: TRBJ1-6; v_call: TRBV2; d_call: TRBD1; cdr3_nt: TGTGCCAGCAGTGAGCCGGACAGGATTAAAAATAATTCACCCCTCCACTTT; cdr3_aa: CASSEPDRIKNNSPLHF
clone_size: .; j_call: TRBJ1-4; v_call: TRBV7-9; d_call: .; cdr3_nt: TGTGCCAGCAGCTTACAGGGTGAAAAACTGTTTTTT; cdr3_aa: CASSLQGEKLFF
clone_size: .; j_call: TRBJ1-6; v_call: TRBV27; d_call: .; cdr3_nt: TGTGCCAGCAGTTCCTCGTTAATAGGGTGGGCCAGGGAAGGATCACCCCTCCACTTT; cdr3_aa: CASSSSLIGWAREGSPLHF
clone_size: .; j_call: TRBJ2-2; v_call: TRBV29-1; d_call: .; cdr3_nt: TGCAGCGTTGAAGACCTTGGGAAAGGTCGGGGCACCGGGGAGCTGTTTTTT; cdr3_aa: CSVEDLGKGRGTGELFF
clone_size: .; j_call: TRBJ1-1; v_call: TRBV5-1; d_call: TRBD1; cdr3_nt: TGCGCCAGCAAGGGACAGCCGAACACTGAAGCTTTCTTT; cdr3_aa: CASKGQPNTEAFF
clone_size: .; j_call: TRBJ1-5; v_call: TRBV21-1; d_call: .; cdr3_nt: TGTGCCAGCACACTTAAGCGGGGTGGGGGTCAGCCCCAGCATTTT; cdr3_aa: CASTLKRGGGQPQHF
clone_size: .; j_call: TRBJ1-1; v_call: TRBV6-5; d_call: .; cdr3_nt: TGTGCCAGCAGTTACTCGATCAAACATGAAGCTTTCTTT; cdr3_aa: CASSYSIKHEAFF
clone_size: .; j_call: TRBJ1-1; v_call: TRBV12-5; d_call: .; cdr3_nt: TGTGCTAGTTCGGAAGCTTTCTTT; cdr3_aa: CASSEAFF
clone_size: .; j_call: TRBJ2-1; v_call: TRBV29-1; d_call: .; cdr3_nt: TGCAGCGCCCCCGCTATGGGGAGAGGGTATAACAATGAGCAGTTCTTC; cdr3_aa: CSAPAMGRGYNNEQFF
clone_size: .; j_call: TRBJ2-3; v_call: TRBV6-1; d_call: TRBD2; cdr3_nt: TGTGCCAGCAGTGAAAGAGGCGGGGGAAGAAGCACAGATACGCAGTATTTT; cdr3_aa: CASSERGGGRSTDTQYF
clone_size: .; j_call: TRBJ1-2; v_call: TRBV6-1; d_call: .; cdr3_nt: TGTGCCAGCAGCCCCGACAGAAACTATGGCTACACCTTC; cdr3_aa: CASSPDRNYGYTF
clone_size: .; j_call: TRBJ2-1; v_call: TRBV29-1; d_call: TRBD2; cdr3_nt: TGCAGCGCCAGCGTGGGGGGGAGTGAGCAGTTCTTC; cdr3_aa: CSASVGGSEQFF
clone_size: .; j_call: TRBJ1-2; v_call: TRBV30; d_call: .; cdr3_nt: TGTGCCTGGGCTTATGGGGGCAGCTATGGCTACACCTTC; cdr3_aa: CAWAYGGSYGYTF
clone_size: .; j_call: TRBJ2-7; v_call: TRBV19; d_call: .; cdr3_nt: TGTGCCAGTAGTATAGGAAGACAGGCGGACGAGCAGTACTTC; cdr3_aa: CASSIGRQADEQYF
clone_size: .; j_call: TRBJ1-1; v_call: TRBV6-1; d_call: .; cdr3_nt: TGTGCCAGCAGTGAAGCGGCGCCAGGGAAGGGGACTGAAGCTTTCTTT; cdr3_aa: CASSEAAPGKGTEAFF
clone_size: once; j_call: TRBJ1-2; v_call: TRBV7-9; d_call: .; cdr3_nt: TGTGCCAGCAGCGAGGTGAGGGATTTCTATGGCTACACCTTC; cdr3_aa: CASSEVRDFYGYTF